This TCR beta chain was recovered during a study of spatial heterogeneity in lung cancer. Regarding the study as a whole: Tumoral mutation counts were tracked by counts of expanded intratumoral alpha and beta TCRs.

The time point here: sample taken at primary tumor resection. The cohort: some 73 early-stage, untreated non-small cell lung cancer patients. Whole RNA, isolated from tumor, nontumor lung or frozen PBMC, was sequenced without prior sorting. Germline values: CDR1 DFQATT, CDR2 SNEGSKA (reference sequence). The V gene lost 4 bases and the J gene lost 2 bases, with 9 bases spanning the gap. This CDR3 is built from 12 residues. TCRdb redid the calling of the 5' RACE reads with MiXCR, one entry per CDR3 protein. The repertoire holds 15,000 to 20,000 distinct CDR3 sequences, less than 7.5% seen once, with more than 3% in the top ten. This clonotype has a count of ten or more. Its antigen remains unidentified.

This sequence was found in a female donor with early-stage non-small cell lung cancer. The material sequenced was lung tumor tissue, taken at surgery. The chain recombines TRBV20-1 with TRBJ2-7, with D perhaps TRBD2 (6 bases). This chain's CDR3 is CSAKRGTYEQYF. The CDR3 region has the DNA TGCAGTGCTAAACGGGGGACCTACGAGCAGTACTTC.